This TCR beta chain was identified during a study of cytomegalovirus exposure and HLA in healthy donors (dated 2017 in TCRdb). About the study as a whole: An earlier analysis of some 500 of the donors reported about 290 Gb of sequence data and some 120 million unique TCR beta sequences from 150 million to 200 million T cells. Approximately 300 gigabases of sequencing data and 70 million to 100 million unique TCR sequences made up an early release that covered roughly 670 HLA-typed donors. Of the 300 to 500 genotyped donors, over 80% were placed in the genetic ancestry cluster associated with self-reported Caucasian donors. The study was designed to test whether signatures of past pathogen exposure could be identified by cataloging public T cell receptors. Using immunosequencing, the study profiled T cell repertoires from 500 to 800 subjects and related those repertoires to cytomegalovirus serostatus. In addition to the first cohort of roughly 670 subjects, a separate validation cohort of over 90 different subjects was used. To predict cytomegalovirus infection status, the study combined high-throughput TCR immunosequencing, statistical association of individual TCRs with disease status, and machine learning. In a later analysis, previously published TCR beta repertoires from 666 donors were re-analyzed and high-resolution HLA genotyping was added so that TCR occurrence patterns could be studied. The later analysis used no new phenotypic data to find candidate immune exposures, relying instead on TCR beta sequences and their occurrence across donors. An earlier analysis of fewer than 750 of the donors used high-throughput TCR beta sequencing to judge whether each TCR beta V gene segment behaved as functional or pseudogenic. Donor age, sex, ethnicity and CMV serostatus were compiled alongside the repertoire data. In a later genetic analysis, genome-wide SNP genotypes for 398 of the 666 donors were used, and that subset was treated as a discovery cohort. Every discovery cohort repertoire had been produced on one sequencing platform. Both class I and class II loci were covered by HLA typing, at four-digit resolution. The number of typed donors differed by locus: 629-630 for A, B, C, DRB1 and DQB1; some 500 for DQA1; over 600 for DPA1; and some 470 for DPB1. Because of strong linkage in the cohort, roughly five DR-DQ haplotypes were treated as single units for association and clustering. On average, around 200,000 unique TCR beta nucleotide sequences were sequenced per donor among about 400 genotyped donors of the cohort, with roughly 18% of those sequences being non-productive. Study-wide findings and limitations: Compared with the roughly 710-donor mean, donors in an Asian-associated ancestry cluster had fewer N-insertions in productive TCRs, according to a later genetic analysis. In vitro tests confirmed that three of the cytomegalovirus-associated TCR beta chains recognize cytomegalovirus antigens. A later analysis found that most CMV-associated TCR beta chains appeared HLA-restricted, with HLA associations seemingly driven largely by CMV exposure. When HLA alleles, especially DR and DQ, strongly co-occurred, attributing TCR associations to individual alleles was difficult. Broadly in line with IMGT annotations, most TCR beta V segments showed up in productive rearrangements about 87% or about 30% of the time in an earlier analysis of a few hundred of the donors. Only TCR beta chains were sequenced in this cohort, and the absence of alpha or paired-chain data limited detectable features. The study gave a list of some 150 TCR beta chains associated with cytomegalovirus. It was suggested by the authors that the approach could potentially be generalized to other disease states and immunological phenotypes. According to a later analysis, parvovirus B19, influenza, CMV and Epstein-Barr virus appeared linked to several top co-occurrence clusters. A later analysis associated 15,000 or so TCR beta sequences with specific HLA alleles at a false discovery rate of 0.05. Across donors, most TCR sequences were observed very rarely, whereas some public TCRs were present in many individuals. Because HLA typing was missing for some donors at each locus, association tests included only the typed subset. Roughly 15 rarely observed V segments, including chromosome 9 orphons, were excluded from the earlier analysis of a few hundred of the donors because counts were too low. Correlated functional status among segregating V segments might be attributable to linkage disequilibrium, but an unknown experimental factor could not be ruled out. Cytomegalovirus status was reported to be diagnosed by the classifier with high specificity and sensitivity in both the original and validation cohorts. A later genetic analysis associated a missense DCLRE1C variant with V-gene and J-gene trimming of TCR beta chains, and an independent cohort replicated the association. In a later analysis, HLA-associated TCR beta chains were found to be more clonally expanded and to have lower generation probabilities than equally common non-associated chains. Immune exposure information for the cohort was limited to CMV serostatus. A further reported finding was that TCR beta sequences accurately predicted the HLA-A and HLA-B alleles for most subjects in the first cohort. In a later analysis, the rate of TCR association differed among HLA loci, with DRB1 alleles having the most associated TCRs and HLA-C alleles having the fewest. A cluster of highly shared sequence variants was judged likely to be a technical artifact of the sequencing pipeline. Some IMGT-functional V segments, including TRBV6-2 and TRBV6-3, could not be distinguished by the 87-base-pair reads and were therefore excluded. Presence/absence analyses assumed roughly uniform sequencing depth across donors, an assumption that may not hold.

A note on this clone: Its antigen is currently not known. No much larger clonotype is one base removed from it; base qualities were not supplied. This sample also contains other DNA sequences that code for the same CDR3.

Library preparation used the immunoSEQ multiplex PCR assay. The multiplex PCR relied on a mix of 60 forward primers for TCR Vbeta segments and 13 reverse primers for TCR Jbeta segments. Amplification of the CDR3 region of rearranged TCR beta genes was performed with a multiplex PCR assay on genomic DNA. The Illumina HiSeq System was used to sequence the amplified TCR beta libraries as 87-base-pair reads. As for how the authors treated the data: In a later analysis, 77 million or so unique TCR beta chains were counted across the approximately 620 repertoires, and roughly 11 million of these chains were shared by at least two donors. Raw reads were error-corrected and collapsed into unique sequences with a nearest-neighbor algorithm that merged closely related sequences to remove PCR and sequencing errors. CDR3 sequences were aligned to IMGT reference sequences to assign V, D and J gene segments. For a sequence to be retained, a match of at least six nucleotides was required to both a V gene segment and a J gene segment. Rearrangements were called productive when the CDR3 lacked stop codons and stayed in frame with V and J; all others were non-productive. Following IMGT convention, CDR3 was defined as the stretch from the second conserved V-encoded cysteine up to the conserved J-encoded phenylalanine. In an earlier analysis of just under 600 of the donors, sequences lacking an unambiguous match to a single V gene segment were excluded. In an earlier analysis of a few hundred of the donors, V segments were called functional above 56.7% productive rearrangements and were called segregating when the between-donor standard deviation exceeded 5%. A statistical classification framework was developed to diagnose cytomegalovirus status using the catalog of TCR beta chain sequences. V and J gene assignment, in a later analysis, came from comparing TCR nucleotide sequences with IMGT/GENE-DB human TR gene sequences. In a later analysis, CDR3 sequences and most-parsimonious VDJ recombination scenarios were assigned using the TCRdist pipeline. A later analysis defined each TCR beta chain by its CDR3 amino acid sequence plus V-gene family, and excluded reads lacking a unique V-gene family. A later analysis removed several hundred highly shared, low-generation-probability nucleotide sequences to deal with suspected cross-contamination and a sequencing artifact. For each public chain, a later analysis derived a clonal expansion index from normalized ranks of inferred template counts within each repertoire. Generation probabilities in a later analysis came from a VDJ recombination model fitted to out-of-frame rearrangements, and those results were checked against IGoR. Hypergeometric tests were used in a later analysis to score TCR-TCR, TCR-HLA and TCR-CMV co-occurrence, with a repertoire-size bias correction applied to the TCR pairs. False discovery rates were estimated in a later analysis by permuting HLA or CMV assignments 20 times. In a later analysis, co-occurring TCRs were grouped using DBSCAN, with TCRdist sequence similarity added in when clustering inside HLA-allele-positive subsets. For co-occurrence clustering, repertoires with fewer than 30,000 or more than 120,000 public chains were excluded, along with five or six repertoires with anomalous nucleotide sharing. TCRdb re-hosts the immuneACCESS table, in-frame sequences only. Its copies lack some clones; in the studies checked, an unresolved V gene accounts for under half of them, and the cause for the rest is not known. The V and J calls and clone size were taken over from that table, and D and trimming were inferred from the DNA. The sample table lists over 150,000 clones, 75% to 85% of them with a count of one. Around 1.5% of the sample is taken by the ten largest.

Relative to germline, V is 2 bases shorter and J is 0 bases shorter, with 9 bases between their ends. Including cysteine and phenylalanine, the CDR3 has 15 amino acids. The sequence is cut down to CDR3 DNA, 45 bases in frame from base 1. CDR1 and CDR2, looked up from the germline V gene (reference sequence), are SGHNT and YYREEE. In total, approximately 690 healthy bone marrow donors made up the cohort. At the time of sampling, all cohort members were nominally healthy, though unrecorded immune exposures were likely present. The donor tested CMV seropositive, placing the donor among the 289 seropositive members of the cohort. Every donor gave a peripheral blood sample, and the peripheral blood mononuclear cells from that sample were used for TCR beta sequencing. The Qiagen DNeasy Blood Extraction Kit was used to extract genomic DNA from the blood cell samples.

This clonotype was sampled from a woman aged 25 to 39 in good health and CMV-seropositive. Sequencing was done on a sample of PBMCs. The rearranged segments are TRBV5-4 and TRBJ2-1; the D gene assignment is ambiguous. The sequenced DNA is TGTGCCAGCAGCTTAGCAGGTAGCTCCTACAATGAGCAGTTCTTC. This yields the protein CASSLAGSSYNEQFF.